The 23 T cell receptor beta chains below come from one sample, sequenced in a study of T cell responses to AZD1222 COVID-19 vaccine. Some clones are missing from TCRdb's copy, which holds only in-frame ones; the method was immunoSEQ multiplex PCR. The data show roughly 55,000 clones, about 90% seen once. This material consisted of peripheral blood, taken on day 0 of AZD1222 vaccination. Receptors originate from an adult in good health.

This clone has a single count. The rearrangement links TRBV19 to TRBJ2-3; perhaps TRBD1 as D (5 bases). The germline V gene encodes CDR1 LNHDA and CDR2 SQIVND (reference sequence). The CDR3 is 14 residues long. Trimming cost V 5 bases and J 5 bases, with 14 bases left between them. The CDR3 DNA reads TGTGCCAGTAGTTTCACAGGATGGGAAGATACGCAGTATTTT. Translated: CASSFTGWEDTQYF.

The V gene is TRBV19, the J gene TRBJ1-3; TRBD1 matches at 7 bases. The CDR3 is 16 residues long. CDR1 LNHDA and CDR2 SQIVND come from the germline V gene (reference sequence). The trim removed 5 bases at V and 0 bases at J, leaving 7 bases unmatched. The CDR3: CASSPPGGISGNTIYF. CDR3 sequence (DNA): TGTGCCAGTAGTCCCCCAGGGGGGATCTCTGGAAACACCATATATTTT.

The chain employs TRBV24-1 and TRBJ2-1; 10 bases are shared with TRBD2. Germline CDR1 and CDR2: KGHDR and SFDVKD. With V trimmed by 5 bases and J by 6 bases, 9 bases remained unmatched. There are 16 residues in the CDR3. The CDR3 spells CATSAPAGGPFNEQFF. The DNA for the CDR3 is TGTGCCACCAGTGCCCCAGCGGGAGGGCCCTTCAATGAGCAGTTCTTC.

The V gene is TRBV2, the J gene TRBJ2-7; D gene ambiguous. The V gene lost 2 bases and the J gene lost 3 bases, with 11 bases spanning the gap. The length of the CDR3 is 14 residues. In germline, CDR1 is SNHLY, CDR2 FYNNEI. The CDR3 sequence is CASSETTIGYEQYF. The DNA of the CDR3 is TGTGCCAGCAGTGAAACAACAATTGGCTACGAGCAGTACTTC. The complete variable domain, with remaining parts taken from reference TRBV2 and TRBJ2-7, reads EPEVTQTPSHQVTQMGQEVILRCVPISNHLYFYWYRQILGQKVEFLVSFYNNEISEKSEIFDDQFSVERPDGSNFTLKIRSTKLEDSAMYFCASSETTIGYEQYFGPGTRLTVT.

The genes are TRBV7-3 and TRBJ2-7, with a tentative D call TRBD2 (6 bases). V was shortened by 2 bases and J by 0 bases, with 20 bases between the two germline ends. This CDR3 comprises 18 residues. Germline V lookup: CDR1 SGHTA, CDR2 FQGTGA. This CDR3 reads CASSLFCGEANLSYEQYF. CDR3 nucleotides: TGTGCCAGCAGCTTATTTTGCGGGGAAGCGAACCTCTCCTACGAGCAGTACTTC.

The chain is built from TRBV24-1 and TRBJ1-5; 12 nucleotides agree with TRBD1. The CDR3 is 16 amino acids. The junction had 7 bases not matched to a gene; V was cut back by 4 bases and J by 7 bases. Germline V lookup: CDR1 KGHDR, CDR2 SFDVKD. DNA of the CDR3: TGTGCCACCAGTGAGGGGGGACAGGGGGCCAGACAGCCCCAGCATTTT. It codes for CATSEGGQGARQPQHF.

This rearrangement joins TRBV3-1 (or the pseudogene TRBV3-2) to TRBJ2-5, with 12 positions matching TRBD2. The germline CDR1 and CDR2 sequences are LGHDT and YNNKEL (reference sequence). V was pared by 0 bases and J by 5 bases, with 10 bases of the junction left unmatched. The CDR3 runs 18 residues. For the CDR3, the DNA is TGTGCCAGCAGCCAAGAGTTGCTAGCGGGAGGGTTCGGGGAGACCCAGTACTTC. This gives the protein CASSQELLAGGFGETQYF.

The rearrangement uses TRBV9 and TRBJ2-7; D gene ambiguous. V lost 0 bases, J lost 3 bases, and 10 bases lay in between. The CDR3 totals 14 residues. Germline CDR1 and CDR2: SGDLS and YYNGEE. CDR3: CASSVAADYYEQYF. As DNA, the CDR3 is TGTGCCAGCAGCGTAGCGGCAGATTACTACGAGCAGTACTTC.

The CDR3 sequence: CASSYSPNLNTEAFF. In DNA, the CDR3 is TGTGCCAGCAGTTACTCCCCAAATCTGAACACTGAAGCTTTCTTT. This chain connects TRBV6-5 to TRBJ1-1; D is unclear. Germline lookup yields CDR1 MNHEY and CDR2 SVGAGI. This CDR3 has 15 residues. Trimming removed 0 bases from V and 0 bases from J, with 8 bases in between.

This clone was seen only a few times. J is TRBJ1-6 and V is TRBV9, with 9 bases matching TRBD1. The CDR3 has 16 residues. Germline V lookup: CDR1 SGDLS, CDR2 YYNGEE. Unmatched junction bases numbered 8, after V lost 2 bases and J lost 8 bases. This chain's CDR3 is CASSVGQTGGHSPLHF. The DNA for the CDR3 is TGTGCCAGCAGCGTGGGCCAGACAGGGGGACATTCACCCCTCCACTTT.

The chain recombines TRBV5-1 with TRBJ2-2, with a weak D call TRBD2 (6 bases). Per germline, CDR1 SGHRS and CDR2 YFSETQ. Trimming took off 0 bases at V and 6 bases at J, with 9 bases between the two ends. The CDR3 loop spans 14 amino acids. The CDR3 sequence: CASSLAGDSGELFF. As DNA, the CDR3 is TGCGCCAGCAGCTTGGCGGGGGATTCCGGGGAGCTGTTTTTT. Full variable domain (missing parts from reference TRBV5-1 and TRBJ2-2): KAGVTQTPRYLIKTRGQQVTLSCSPISGHRSVSWYQQTPGQGLQFLFEYFSETQRNKGNFPGRFSGRQFSNSRSEMNVSTLELGDSALYLCASSLAGDSGELFFGEGSRLTVL.

The chain joins TRBV24-1 to TRBJ2-1; D remains ambiguous. Germline V lookup: CDR1 KGHDR, CDR2 SFDVKD. The CDR3 contains 11 residues. Trimming stripped 0 bases from V and 10 bases from J, with 3 bases between. The DNA of the CDR3 is TGTGCCACCAGTGATTTGAGAGAGCAGTTCTTC. Residues: CATSDLREQFF.

The CDR3 loop reads CASSLAASYQETQYF. The CDR3 DNA reads as TGTGCCAGCAGCTTAGCGGCCAGTTACCAAGAGACCCAGTACTTC. The chain couples TRBV7-2 to TRBJ2-5; no definite D call. Trimming left V 0 bases short and J 0 bases short, with 8 bases between. Germline CDR1 and CDR2: SGHTA and FQGNSA. CDR3 length: 15 amino acids. Full variable domain (rest looked up from reference TRBV7-2 and TRBJ2-5): GAGVSQSPSNKVTEKGKDVELRCDPISGHTALYWYRQSLGQGLEFLIYFQGNSAPDKSGLPSDRFSAERTGGSVSTLTIQRTQQEDSAVYLCASSLAASYQETQYFGPGTRLLVL.

This clone is a singleton in its sample. The V call is TRBV27, the J call TRBJ2-7, with D possibly TRBD1 on 6 matching bases. This CDR3 region has 14 residues. V shed 6 bases and J shed 3 bases, with 15 bases lying between them. In germline, CDR1 is MNHEY, CDR2 SMNVEV (reference sequence). The CDR3 sequence is CASRRQGIGYEQYF. The CDR3 DNA sequence: TGTGCCAGCAGACGGCAGGGGATCGGCTACGAGCAGTACTTC.

Only one count was recorded for this clone. V and J are TRBV9 and TRBJ2-1, with D perhaps matching TRBD1 (6 bases). Trimming cost V 0 bases and J 3 bases, with 10 bases left between them. This CDR3 comprises 15 residues. Germline V gene data show CDR1 as SGDLS and CDR2 as YYNGEE. The CDR3 loop reads CASSVEDSDYNEQFF. CDR3 DNA sequence: TGTGCCAGCAGCGTAGAGGACAGTGACTACAATGAGCAGTTCTTC.

This rearrangement joins TRBV3-1 (or the pseudogene TRBV3-2) to TRBJ2-7; perhaps TRBD2 as D (6 bases). From germline, CDR1 is LGHDT and CDR2 YNNKEL (reference sequence). CDR3 length: 14 amino acids. Trimming removed 6 bases from V and 7 bases from J, with 19 bases in between. CDR3 residues: CASSHRDWGYEQYF. The CDR3, as DNA: TGTGCCAGCAGTCATCGGGACTGGGGATATGAGCAGTACTTC.

The rearrangement links TRBV5-1 to TRBJ1-4; possible D gene TRBD1, 5 bases. There are 14 residues in the CDR3. With 4 bases removed from V and 7 bases from J, the gap between germline ends came to 14 bases. Germline CDR1 and CDR2: SGHRS and YFSETQ. The CDR3 sequence: CASSQAGQSEKLFF. The CDR3 DNA sequence: TGCGCCAGCAGCCAAGCGGGGCAATCTGAAAAACTGTTTTTT.

This clone was seen a single time. The genes are TRBV18 and TRBJ2-7; TRBD2 matches 12 bases. J gave up 1 base and V 3 bases, and 10 bases lay outside the gene matches. Germline CDR1 KGHSH, CDR2 LQKENI. The CDR3 has 18 residues. For the CDR3, the DNA is TGTGCCAGCTCACCCCTAGCGGGAGGGACCTCGGGGTCCTACGAGCAGTACTTC. It translates to CASSPLAGGTSGSYEQYF.

The chain employs TRBV10-1 and TRBJ2-1; D is possibly TRBD1 or TRBD2 (5 bases each). The germline V gene has CDR1 WNHNN and CDR2 SYGVQD (reference sequence). Trimming took 6 bases from V and 6 from J, leaving 18 bases between them. The CDR3 is 15 amino acids. CDR3 protein: CASSQTRGALNEQFF. The CDR3 DNA follows: TGCGCCAGCAGCCAGACCCGGGGCGCCCTCAATGAGCAGTTCTTC.

This clone was found a few times. The chain links TRBV3-1 (or the pseudogene TRBV3-2) to TRBJ1-1; no clear D. Trimming left V 3 bases short and J 10 bases short, with 18 bases between. The CDR3 has 14 amino acids. CDR1 is LGHDT, CDR2 YNNKEL, per germline (reference sequence). CDR3 nucleotides: TGTGCCAGCAGCCAGCGTCAGTCCCCCATATCAGCTTTCTTT. Protein sequence: CASSQRQSPISAFF.

V is TRBV6-5 and J is TRBJ1-5; 8 bases are shared with TRBD1. V was pared by 6 bases and J by 4 bases, with 5 bases of the junction left unmatched. The CDR3 length is 14 residues. Per germline, CDR1 MNHEY and CDR2 SVGAGI. The CDR3, as DNA: TGTGCCAGCAGGGGGACAGGTGGGAATCAGCCCCAGCATTTT. This codes for CASRGTGGNQPQHF.

The chain has TRBV7-2 and TRBJ1-5; D unresolved. V was cut by 1 base and J by 3 bases, with 10 bases left in between. The CDR3 loop spans 15 amino acids. In germline, CDR1 is SGHTA, CDR2 FQGNSA. The CDR3 coding sequence is TGTGCCAGCAGCTTAGGTCCGGGCCCCAATCAGCCCCAGCATTTT. It is translated as CASSLGPGPNQPQHF.

The chain uses TRBV6-1 and TRBJ1-5, with unresolved D. This CDR3 is 14 amino acids long. CDR1 and CDR2 from the germline V gene are MNHNS and SASEGT. V was trimmed by 1 base and J by 3 bases, leaving 7 bases between them. This CDR3 is CASSEVGDNQPQHF. CDR3 in DNA: TGTGCCAGCAGTGAAGTTGGAGACAATCAGCCCCAGCATTTT.